A single sample is the source of the 30 T cell receptor beta chains below, sequenced in a study of blood T cell repertoires in COVID-19 (dated by TCRdb to 2020 to 2022). Preparation of the library involved the immunoSEQ multiplex PCR assay. In its TCRdb copy, this immuneACCESS table keeps in-frame sequences only and misses some clones. Where compared with another copy, unresolved V genes explain less than half of these, and the others have no known cause. The sample has 310,000 or so clones on record, roughly 90% of them singletons. The ten largest clonotypes hold around 1.1% of the sample. Sequencing input: PBMCs or T cells enriched from blood (not recorded which). These receptors all stem from a woman in her 30s who had recovered from COVID-19.

A remark on this clone: A junction boundary mismatches the germline segment, possibly from a read error. The V gene is TRBV5-5, the J gene TRBJ1-5; D is ambiguous. CDR1 SGHKS and CDR2 YYEKEE come from the germline V gene (reference sequence). The CDR3 contains 13 residues. The DNA of the CDR3 is TGTGCCAGCAGCTTGGCTAGCCATCAGCCCCAGCATTTT. Its translation: CASSLASHQPQHF.

The chain couples TRBV4-2 to TRBJ1-5, with a tentative D call TRBD1 (6 bases). Trimming removed 1 base from V and 1 base from J, with 14 bases in between. CDR3 length: 17 amino acids. Per germline, CDR1 LGHNA and CDR2 YNFKEQ. CDR3: CASSQAGGRGSNQPQHF. Here the CDR3 DNA reads TGTGCCAGCAGCCAAGCGGGGGGCAGGGGAAGCAATCAGCCCCAGCATTTT.

The chain recombines TRBV12-3 or TRBV12-4 with TRBJ2-1; 7 bases are a match to TRBD2. V gave up 6 bases and J gave up 6 bases; unmatched junction bases: 5. This CDR3 contains 13 residues. CDR3 amino acids: CASSRVAGNEQFF. As DNA, the CDR3 is TGTGCCAGCAGCCGGGTAGCGGGCAATGAGCAGTTCTTC.

The chain has TRBV28 and TRBJ1-4; D may be TRBD1 (5 bases). The CDR3 loop spans 12 amino acids. Germline loops: CDR1 MDHEN, CDR2 SYDVKM. V lost 7 bases to trimming and J lost 8 bases, with 11 bases between them. The CDR3 loop reads CASNLGGEKLFF. Written as DNA, the CDR3 is TGTGCCAGCAATTTGGGGGGGGAAAAACTGTTTTTT.

This rearrangement joins TRBV7-9 to TRBJ1-1; 7 bases map to TRBD1. V lost 5 bases to trimming and J lost 3 bases; unmatched junction nucleotides: 6. The CDR3 is 14 residues long. The V gene's germline CDR1 is SEHNR and CDR2 FQNEAQ (reference sequence). The CDR3 protein is CASSLGTADTEAFF. The CDR3 nucleotides read TGTGCCAGCAGCCTAGGGACAGCGGACACTGAAGCTTTCTTT.

The genes are TRBV7-9 and TRBJ1-3; 7 nucleotides line up with TRBD1. In germline, CDR1 is SEHNR, CDR2 FQNEAQ (reference sequence). The CDR3 length is 15 residues. J lost 0 bases, V lost 10 bases, and 9 bases had no gene match. CDR3 DNA: TGTGCCACCCTCTCCGGGACAGACTCTGGAAACACCATATATTTT. It is translated as CATLSGTDSGNTIYF.

In its sample, this clone was seen once. This chain connects TRBV28 to TRBJ2-1; weak D call: TRBD2 (6 bases). The CDR3 loop spans 15 amino acids. Germline values: CDR1 MDHEN, CDR2 SYDVKM. The V gene lost 6 bases and the J gene lost 5 bases, with 17 bases spanning the gap. The CDR3 reads CASSPVGRGNNEQFF. CDR3 in DNA: TGTGCCAGCAGCCCCGTAGGGCGGGGAAACAATGAGCAGTTCTTC.

The chain carries TRBV28 and TRBJ2-7; 9 bases fit TRBD2. The V gene's germline CDR1 is MDHEN and CDR2 SYDVKM. V lost 5 bases, J lost 2 bases, and 10 bases stayed unmatched. This CDR3 is built from 16 residues. As DNA, the CDR3 is TGTGCCAGCAGTCCATCATATAGCGGGAGTCCCTACGAGCAGTACTTC. It encodes CASSPSYSGSPYEQYF. Together with reference TRBV28 and TRBJ2-7, the CDR3 gives the full variable domain: DVKVTQSSRYLVKRTGEKVFLECVQDMDHENMFWYRQDPGLGLRLIYFSYDVKMKEKGDIPEGYSVSREKKERFSLILESASTNQTSMYLCASSPSYSGSPYEQYFGPGTRLTVT.

The chain employs TRBV18 and TRBJ1-4, with D maybe TRBD1 (5 bases). V was shortened by 4 bases and J by 6 bases, with 9 bases between the two germline ends. Germline-derived CDR1 and CDR2 are KGHSH and LQKENI. CDR3 length equals 13 residues. CDR3 nucleotide sequence: TGTGCCAGCTCACTATCCAGGGATGAAAAACTGTTTTTT. It is translated as CASSLSRDEKLFF.

The chain combines TRBV18 with TRBJ1-1, with D possibly TRBD1 on 6 matching bases. The CDR3 extends over 15 amino acids. The germline gives CDR1 KGHSH, CDR2 LQKENI. V was trimmed by 3 bases and J by 2 bases, leaving 13 bases between them. The CDR3 sequence is CASSPSTGFNTEAFF. CDR3 DNA: TGTGCCAGCTCACCGTCGACAGGATTTAACACTGAAGCTTTCTTT.

This chain links TRBV28 with TRBJ2-7; 10 positions match TRBD2. The germline V gene encodes CDR1 MDHEN and CDR2 SYDVKM. The trim removed 5 bases at V and 0 bases at J, leaving 7 bases unmatched. This CDR3 is 16 amino acids long. CDR3 loop: CASSPGLAVPSYEQYF. The CDR3 DNA reads TGTGCCAGCAGTCCAGGACTAGCGGTCCCCTCCTACGAGCAGTACTTC.

The chain employs TRBV11-2 and TRBJ2-1; 9 bases match TRBD2. The CDR3 totals 14 residues. Germline CDR1 SGHAT, CDR2 FQNNGV. The J segment lost 7 bases and the V segment lost 5 bases, leaving 6 bases of the junction unmatched. The CDR3 sequence is CASSRLADTNEQFF. The CDR3 region has the DNA TGTGCCAGCAGCAGACTAGCGGATACTAATGAGCAGTTCTTC. The whole variable domain, filled in from reference TRBV11-2 and TRBJ2-1, reads EAGVAQSPRYKIIEKRQSVAFWCNPISGHATLYWYQQILGQGPKLLIQFQNNGVVDDSQLPKDRFSAERLKGVDSTLKIQPAKLEDSAVYLCASSRLADTNEQFFGPGTRLTVL.

The CDR3 loop is CASSRGGLGISAGGYTF. The CDR3 bases are TGTGCCAGCTCTCGTGGCGGCCTTGGTATTTCGGCGGGCGGCTACACCTTC. This rearrangement joins TRBV18 to TRBJ1-2; no clear D gene. The germline V gene has CDR1 KGHSH and CDR2 LQKENI. The V end was cut by 6 bases, the J end by 8 bases, with 28 bases between. This CDR3 has 17 residues.

The rearrangement uses TRBV28 and TRBJ2-2, with TRBD2 matching over 8 bases. The CDR3 is 15 residues long. Germline CDR1 and CDR2: MDHEN and SYDVKM. J was trimmed by 3 bases and V by 2 bases; bases with no gene match: 2. The CDR3 DNA reads as TGTGCCAGCAGTTTACTAGCGGGTTACACCGGGGAGCTGTTTTTT. Protein product: CASSLLAGYTGELFF. The full variable domain, completed using reference TRBV28 and TRBJ2-2, is DVKVTQSSRYLVKRTGEKVFLECVQDMDHENMFWYRQDPGLGLRLIYFSYDVKMKEKGDIPEGYSVSREKKERFSLILESASTNQTSMYLCASSLLAGYTGELFFGEGSRLTVL.

This chain uses TRBV6-5 with TRBJ1-6; D is possibly TRBD1 (6 bases). The CDR3 length is 15 residues. The V and J ends lost 6 bases and 0 bases respectively, with 9 bases between them. Germline assignment: CDR1 MNHEY and CDR2 SVGAGI. CDR3 nucleotides: TGTGCCAGCAGCGACAGGAGCTCCTATAATTCACCCCTCCACTTT. It codes for CASSDRSSYNSPLHF.

The chain has TRBV7-2 and TRBJ2-7; unclear D gene. Looked up from germline, CDR1 is SGHTA and CDR2 is FQGNSA. This CDR3 is built from 12 residues. Trimming pared 1 base from V and 3 bases from J, leaving 4 bases between. The CDR3 protein is CASSLGDYEQYF. The CDR3 region has the DNA TGTGCCAGCAGCTTAGGCGACTACGAGCAGTACTTC.

The chain links TRBV5-1 to TRBJ1-5; D perhaps matches TRBD1 (6 bases). Germline V gives CDR1 SGHRS, CDR2 YFSETQ. V lost 0 bases and J lost 8, with 12 bases in between. The CDR3 spans 14 residues. The CDR3 nucleotides read TGCGCCAGCAGCTTGGCCGGGGGGCAGGAGCCCCAGCATTTT. It specifies CASSLAGGQEPQHF.

This chain connects TRBV15 to TRBJ1-6, with 10 positions matching TRBD1. The germline V gene has CDR1 LNHNV and CDR2 YYDKDF (reference sequence). The CDR3 covers 14 residues. V shed 4 bases, J shed 9 bases, and the junction held 3 bases outside the gene matches. The CDR3 is CATSMGQGTSPLHF. The DNA for the CDR3 is TGTGCCACCAGCATGGGACAGGGGACTTCACCCCTCCACTTT.

The CDR3 here is CASSFGAQETQYF. The CDR3 nucleotides are TGTGCCAGCAGTTTTGGAGCCCAAGAGACCCAGTACTTC. The chain uses TRBV28 and TRBJ2-5; D ambiguous. This CDR3 is 13 amino acids long. Germline CDR1 reads MDHEN; CDR2 reads SYDVKM. The V gene lost 3 bases and the J gene lost 1 base, with 6 bases spanning the gap.

The table lists this clone with a count of one. V is TRBV11-2 and J is TRBJ2-7, with D perhaps TRBD1 (6 bases). The CDR3 totals 14 residues. Between the trimmed V and J ends, which lost 3 bases and 2 bases, there was a span of 11 bases. Per germline, CDR1 SGHAT and CDR2 FQNNGV. In DNA, the CDR3 is TGTGCCAGCAGCTTCCCAGGGGCCCCCTACGAGCAGTACTTC. As protein: CASSFPGAPYEQYF. The full variable domain, in which reference TRBV11-2 and TRBJ2-7 provide the parts outside the CDR3, is EAGVAQSPRYKIIEKRQSVAFWCNPISGHATLYWYQQILGQGPKLLIQFQNNGVVDDSQLPKDRFSAERLKGVDSTLKIQPAKLEDSAVYLCASSFPGAPYEQYFGPGTRLTVT.

Regarding this clone: Germline and junction disagree at one end, which may indicate a read error. The CDR3 nucleotides are TGTGCTAGCAGCTCTGGACTAGCGGCGTACAATGAGCAGTTCTTC. The encoded protein is CASSSGLAAYNEQFF. The chain has TRBV7-7 and TRBJ2-1, with TRBD2 matching over 10 bases. Per germline, CDR1 SSHAT and CDR2 FNYEAQ (reference sequence). This CDR3 contains 15 residues.

This chain links TRBV11-3 with TRBJ2-2, with TRBD1 matching 10 bases. Germline CDR1 and CDR2: SGHNT and YENEEA. The CDR3 is 17 amino acids. V shed 0 bases and J 4 bases; nucleotides not matched to a gene: 5. As DNA, the CDR3 is TGTGCCAGCAGCTTAGAGTCAGGGACAGGGGTCACCGGGGAGCTGTTTTTT. This translates into CASSLESGTGVTGELFF.

The chain employs TRBV30 and TRBJ2-1; 9 bases line up with TRBD2. The CDR3 consists of 15 residues. The germline CDR1 and CDR2 sequences are GTSNPN and SVGIG (reference sequence). V shed 0 bases and J 8 bases; nucleotides not matched to a gene: 8. CDR3 coding DNA: TGTGCCTGGAGTGTAAGCAGCGGGAGGCGCGATGAGCAGTTCTTC. Its translation: CAWSVSSGRRDEQFF.

The genes are TRBV5-8 and TRBJ2-5; TRBD1 is a possible D gene (5 bases). Trimming cost V 4 bases and J 3 bases, with 16 bases left between them. The germline V gene encodes CDR1 SGHTS and CDR2 YDEGEE. The CDR3 has 15 amino acids. The CDR3 nucleotides are TGTGCCAGCAGCCTTGAAGACAGATTTAAAGAGACCCAGTACTTC. It codes for CASSLEDRFKETQYF.

CDR3 sequence: CASSLLGGALRTDTQYF. As DNA, the CDR3 is TGTGCCAGCAGCCTTCTCGGGGGGGCGCTTAGAACAGATACGCAGTATTTT. The V call is TRBV7-8, the J call TRBJ2-3; 8 bases are a match to TRBD2. The trim removed 5 bases at V and 3 bases at J, leaving 13 bases unmatched. The CDR3 has 17 amino acids. Germline CDR1 reads SGHVS; CDR2 reads FQNEAQ.

This clone was detected once. The chain uses TRBV28 and TRBJ2-1; 11 nucleotides line up with TRBD2. CDR3 length: 17 amino acids. With V trimmed by 5 bases and J by 2 bases, 8 bases remained unmatched. From germline, CDR1 is MDHEN and CDR2 SYDVKM. The CDR3 loop is CASSISGRAKTYNEQFF. In nucleotides, the CDR3 is TGTGCCAGCAGTATTAGCGGGAGGGCAAAGACCTACAATGAGCAGTTCTTC. The whole variable domain, remainder taken from reference TRBV28 and TRBJ2-1, is DVKVTQSSRYLVKRTGEKVFLECVQDMDHENMFWYRQDPGLGLRLIYFSYDVKMKEKGDIPEGYSVSREKKERFSLILESASTNQTSMYLCASSISGRAKTYNEQFFGPGTRLTVL.

The gene calls are TRBV9 and TRBJ1-1; D unresolved. The CDR3 loop spans 13 amino acids. Germline lookup yields CDR1 SGDLS and CDR2 YYNGEE. V lost 2 bases and J lost 4, with 9 bases in between. The CDR3 reads CASSVLEGTEAFF. DNA for the CDR3: TGTGCCAGCAGCGTGCTCGAGGGCACTGAAGCTTTCTTT.

The chain joins TRBV15 to TRBJ2-1; D remains unclear. The CDR3 length is 14 residues. The V end was cut by 8 bases, the J end by 5 bases, with 16 bases between. Per the germline V gene, CDR1 is LNHNV and CDR2 is YYDKDF (reference sequence). CDR3 DNA: TGTGCCACCGGCATCTTTTCGGTTGACAATGAGCAGTTCTTC. Residues: CATGIFSVDNEQFF.

The chain uses TRBV6-2 or TRBV6-3 and TRBJ2-2, with D perhaps matching TRBD2 (5 bases). The CDR3 has 16 amino acids. V dropped 3 bases and J dropped 4 bases, with 15 bases sitting between them. Germline CDR1 and CDR2: MNHEY and SVGEGT. This CDR3 is CASSYSSGLGTGELFF. The CDR3 region has the DNA TGTGCCAGCAGTTATTCGAGCGGTTTGGGCACCGGGGAGCTGTTTTTT.

For this clone: A read error may account for a junction end that differs from germline. The chain recombines TRBV6-1 with TRBJ2-7; TRBD2 matches at 7 bases. The length of the CDR3 is 16 residues. CDR1 and CDR2 (germline): MNHNS, SASEGT. DNA for the CDR3: TGTGCCAGCAGAGAAGTATCGGCTAGCGGCTCCTACGAGCAGTACTTC. Translated, it gives CASREVSASGSYEQYF.